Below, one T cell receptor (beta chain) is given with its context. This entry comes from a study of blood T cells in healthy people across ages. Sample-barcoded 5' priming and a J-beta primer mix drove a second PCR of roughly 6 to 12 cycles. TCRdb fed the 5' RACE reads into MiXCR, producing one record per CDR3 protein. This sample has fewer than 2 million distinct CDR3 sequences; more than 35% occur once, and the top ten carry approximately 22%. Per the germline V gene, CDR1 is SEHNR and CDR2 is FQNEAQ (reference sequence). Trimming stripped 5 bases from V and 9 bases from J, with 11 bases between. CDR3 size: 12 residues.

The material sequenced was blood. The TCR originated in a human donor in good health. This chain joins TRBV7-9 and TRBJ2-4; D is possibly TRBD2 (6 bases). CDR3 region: CASSQTGVIQYF. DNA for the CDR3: TGTGCCAGCAGCCAAACGGGGGTCATTCAGTACTTC.